These 3 T cell receptor beta chains originate from one sample sequenced in a study of blood T cells in healthy people across ages. A second PCR of about 6 to 11 cycles used a sample-barcoded 5' primer and a J-beta primer mix. TCRdb called the 5' RACE reads again in MiXCR, with one record for every CDR3 protein. Of hundreds of thousands of distinct CDR3 sequences in the sample, approximately 30% are singletons; the top ten hold approximately 14%. The sample comprised blood. The receptors were gathered from a woman older than 75 in good health.

The V and J genes are TRBV6-5 and TRBJ1-1; 8 bases fit TRBD1. J was trimmed by 3 bases and V by 5 bases; bases with no gene match: 8. Germline lookup yields CDR1 MNHEY and CDR2 SVGAGI. The CDR3 is 15 residues long. This CDR3 reads CASSKPQGVDTEAFF. The CDR3 DNA is TGTGCCAGCAGTAAGCCACAGGGGGTGGACACTGAAGCTTTCTTT.

This chain uses TRBV7-8 with TRBJ1-1; tentative D call: TRBD1 (6 bases). V gave up 4 bases and J gave up 1 base, with 10 bases separating them. The CDR3 is 14 residues long. Per germline, CDR1 SGHVS and CDR2 FQNEAQ. The CDR3 loop is CASSYRETNTEAFF. The DNA for the CDR3 is TGTGCCAGCAGCTACAGGGAAACGAACACTGAAGCTTTCTTT.

The sample holds many counts of this clonotype. This chain connects TRBV20-1 to TRBJ1-2; no firm D call. Trimming pared 0 bases from V and 0 bases from J, leaving 11 bases between. Looked up from germline, CDR1 is DFQATT and CDR2 is SNEGSKA (reference sequence). This CDR3 has 15 residues. The chain's CDR3 is CSARDLGRSNYGYTF. CDR3 in DNA: TGCAGTGCTAGAGATCTGGGAAGGTCTAACTATGGCTACACCTTC.